This TCR beta chain is drawn from a study of PD-L1 blockade in urothelial cancer. Study as a whole: The analyses of blood took place 3 weeks (second dose) and 6 weeks after treatment start. Among blood samples, the median T cell count was approximately 150,000.

Produced via immunoSEQ multiplex PCR; TCRdb's table is partial and in-frame only. The sample lists 30,000 to 40,000 clones; roughly 88% were seen once. The receptor was derived from a man aged 60 to 75 with urothelial cancer. Material: PBMCs, obtained around atezolizumab (anti-PD-L1) treatment.

The CDR3 DNA reads as TGTGCCAGCAGCCCTTGGGGGGGACAGGACTATGGCTACACCTTC. This codes for CASSPWGGQDYGYTF. The chain has TRBV14 and TRBJ1-2; TRBD1 matches 8 bases. Germline CDR1 and CDR2: SGHDN and FVKESK. The V gene end was trimmed by 4 bases and the J gene end by 3 bases; junction bases not matched to a gene: 7. The CDR3 is made up of 15 amino acids.